This T cell receptor beta chain was sequenced during a study of cytomegalovirus exposure and HLA in healthy donors. Study results and limitations: Three chains linked to CMV were shown in vitro to be specific for CMV antigens.

J lost 4 bases, V lost 4 bases, and 12 bases had no gene match. The germline CDR1 and CDR2 sequences are SGDLS and YYNGEE. The CDR3 sequence is 16 residues long. PCR was performed using 60 Vbeta and 13 Jbeta primers. Using immunoSEQ multiplex PCR, the repertoire was profiled, and TCRdb retains in-frame clones only, with some absent. The record lists about 140,000 clones, of which the ten most abundant hold roughly 2.5%. Comment on this clone: Its target is unknown.

Sequenced input: PBMCs. This TCR came from a man in his forties in good health and CMV-seronegative. This sequence joins TRBV9 and TRBJ1-1; TRBD1 matches 8 bases. The CDR3 spells CASSLQGAVGGTEAFF. CDR3 nucleotides: TGTGCCAGCAGCCTGCAGGGGGCGGTAGGTGGCACTGAAGCTTTCTTT.